This entry concerns a single T cell receptor (beta chain). These data come from a study of technical replicates of blood from a handful of donors. Produced via immunoSEQ multiplex PCR; TCRdb's table is partial and in-frame only. The table has around 86,000 clones, around 96% seen once; the top ten hold around 0.2%. The CDR3 is made up of 15 amino acids. Germline values: CDR1 SGHVS, CDR2 FNYEAQ. The V gene end was trimmed by 1 base and the J gene end by 4 bases; junction bases not matched to a gene: 7. Sample: T cells isolated from PBMCs. This TCR was sampled from a human donor in good health. This chain uses TRBV7-6 with TRBJ2-7, with TRBD1 matching 7 bases. The CDR3: CASSLGNRGSYEQYF. The CDR3 region has the DNA TGTGCCAGCAGCTTAGGGAACAGGGGAAGTTACGAGCAGTACTTC. The full variable domain, in which reference TRBV7-6 and TRBJ2-7 provide the parts outside the CDR3, is GAGVSQSPRYKVTKRGQDVALRCDPISGHVSLYWYRQALGQGPEFLTYFNYEAQQDKSGLPNDRFSAERPEGSISTLTIQRTEQRDSAMYRCASSLGNRGSYEQYFGPGTRLTVT.